This TCR beta chain was recovered during a study of T cell changes during pregnancy in multiple sclerosis. The germline gives CDR1 ENHRY, CDR2 SYGVKD. The CDR3 totals 12 residues. Trimming took 7 bases from V and 1 from J, leaving 7 bases between them. Repertoires were generated with immunoSEQ multiplex PCR, while TCRdb's copy carries only in-frame clones and drops some. There are approximately 45,000 clones in the sample; less than 95% occur only once, and about 3% lies in the top ten. J is TRBJ1-1 and V is TRBV10-3; no clear D gene. This sample comprised CD8+ T cells from peripheral blood mononuclear cells, obtained in the second trimester of pregnancy. The sequence was obtained from a female donor with multiple sclerosis, enrolled in a pregnancy study. CDR3 nucleotide sequence: TGTGCCATCAAAGGAGGGAACACTGAAGCTTTCTTT. Its protein is CAIKGGNTEAFF.